The present T cell receptor beta chain was sequenced within a study of T cell changes during pregnancy in multiple sclerosis. Some clones are missing from TCRdb's copy, which holds only in-frame ones; the method was immunoSEQ multiplex PCR. Of around 63,000 clones listed, 92% were seen once; the top ten hold about 1.5%. CDR3 length equals 15 residues. The V gene's germline CDR1 is SGHTA and CDR2 FQGTGA. Trimming cost V 5 bases and J 9 bases; bases outside gene matches: 12. The specimen comprised peripheral blood, sampled after pregnancy. This clonotype originated in a female donor with multiple sclerosis, enrolled in a pregnancy study. The rearrangement joins TRBV7-3 to TRBJ2-1, with 8 bases matching TRBD1. CDR3 coding DNA: TGTGCCAGCAGCCACGGACAGGGCGGGTCAGGTGAGCAGTTCTTC. This sequence encodes CASSHGQGGSGEQFF.